This T cell receptor (beta chain) was sequenced during a study of CD4 T cells in relation to SARS-CoV-2 and coronaviruses. Whole-study context: After 10 days of antigen culture, PBMC TCR beta CDR3s were sequenced. Study-wide results and limits: Roughly 65% of donors had memory CD4+ clonotypes crossrecognizing SARS-CoV-2 and common cold coronavirus spike.

Sequencing was performed with immunoSEQ multiplex PCR; in TCRdb, only in-frame clones are kept and a portion is missing. The table lists over 15,000 clones, around three quarters of them singletons, with about 30% in the top ten. Germline CDR1 reads MGHRA; CDR2 reads YSYEKL. The V gene lost 1 base and the J gene lost 0 bases, with 12 bases spanning the gap. The CDR3 contains 16 residues. For this clone: Its cognate antigen is unknown.

Unexposed donor CD4+ T cells date from about 2011-2018, before the COVID-19 pandemic. Isolation of CD4+ T cells took place after nine to ten days in culture. The sequence came from a human donor in good health. The rearrangement uses TRBV4-1 and TRBJ1-1, with D tentatively TRBD1 (5 bases). Material for sequencing was CD4+ T cells from PBMCs, cultured in vitro. In DNA form, the CDR3 reads TGCGCCAGCAGCCAAGCTGAAGGGGTCATGAACACTGAAGCTTTCTTT. It yields the protein CASSQAEGVMNTEAFF.